This TCR beta chain was identified during a study of CD8+ T cells in alopecia areata. Sorted out of PBMCs were CD4+ T cells and CD8+ T cells. Extracted RNA was reverse transcribed into cDNA, the sequencing template. Repertoires were generated with immunoSEQ multiplex PCR, while TCRdb's copy carries only in-frame clones and drops some. The data show approximately 120,000 clones, roughly 50% seen once. This clone has just a few counts. Material for sequencing was NKG2D-low CD8+ T cells sorted from blood. The TCR comes from a human donor with alopecia areata.

The CDR3, as DNA: TGTGCCAGCAGCGGCGGGATAGGTATCTATGAGCAGTTCTTC. Amino acid sequence: CASSGGIGIYEQFF. The V and J genes are TRBV19 and TRBJ2-1; weak D call: TRBD2 (6 bases). Trimming took off 9 bases at V and 8 bases at J, with 20 bases between the two ends. The CDR3 covers 14 residues. Per the germline V gene, CDR1 is LNHDA and CDR2 is SQIVND (reference sequence).